This T cell receptor (beta chain) derives from a study of T cells in Graves' hyperthyroidism and ophthalmopathy. The study, taken as a whole, reports: Patients with ophthalmopathy were separated from those with stable hyperthyroidism by a 13 V-J model.

This clonotype was recorded at least ten times. Its specificity is unknown. V gave up 4 bases and J gave up 9 bases; unmatched junction bases: 13. CDR3 length equals 17 residues. Germline V gene sequence: CDR1 SGHNT, CDR2 YENEEA. Exclusion criteria comprised uncontrolled infection, other autoimmune disease, pregnancy or lactation. Clinical symptoms, serum thyroxine, TRAb, thyroid ultrasound and orbital computed tomography established diagnosis. The PBMCs were sourced from fresh peripheral blood (about 9.7 ml). Amplification yielded TCR beta CDR3 regions, with RNA transcripts as the source. Researchers ran a first-round RT-PCR on the TCR CDR3 using the HTBI primer set. TCRdb reanalysed the multiplex PCR reads using MiXCR and keeps one entry per CDR3 protein. The sample holds hundreds of thousands of distinct CDR3 sequences, about 15% seen once.

The TCR was taken from a woman in her fifties or sixties with Graves' ophthalmopathy. V gene TRBV11-3 combines with J gene TRBJ2-1; 12 bases are a match to TRBD2. Sequencing was performed on blood. CDR3 residues: CASSSLGLAGGPVEQFF. The CDR3 coding sequence is TGTGCCAGCAGCTCCCTTGGGCTAGCGGGAGGGCCGGTTGAGCAGTTCTTC.